What follows describes a single TCR beta chain. The source of the sample is a study of blood T cells in healthy people across ages. A second roughly 7 to 12 cycle PCR used barcoded and J-beta primers. TCRdb recomputed calls from the 5' RACE reads with MiXCR, one row per CDR3 protein. Counted here are approximately 400,000 distinct CDR3 sequences, approximately 52% occurring once; the ten biggest clones make up around 50%. Per the germline V gene, CDR1 is MNHNS and CDR2 is SASEGT. The CDR3 has 15 residues. The V gene lost 6 bases and the J gene lost 2 bases, with 14 bases spanning the gap. The sample taken for sequencing was blood. The chain uses TRBV6-1 and TRBJ2-1; D may correspond to TRBD1 or TRBD2 (5 bases each). The TCR comes from a man between 60 and 75 years old in good health. The CDR3 nucleotides are TGTGCCAGCAGGGGGGACGGAGTCCCCTACAATGAGCAGTTCTTC. This translates into CASRGDGVPYNEQFF.